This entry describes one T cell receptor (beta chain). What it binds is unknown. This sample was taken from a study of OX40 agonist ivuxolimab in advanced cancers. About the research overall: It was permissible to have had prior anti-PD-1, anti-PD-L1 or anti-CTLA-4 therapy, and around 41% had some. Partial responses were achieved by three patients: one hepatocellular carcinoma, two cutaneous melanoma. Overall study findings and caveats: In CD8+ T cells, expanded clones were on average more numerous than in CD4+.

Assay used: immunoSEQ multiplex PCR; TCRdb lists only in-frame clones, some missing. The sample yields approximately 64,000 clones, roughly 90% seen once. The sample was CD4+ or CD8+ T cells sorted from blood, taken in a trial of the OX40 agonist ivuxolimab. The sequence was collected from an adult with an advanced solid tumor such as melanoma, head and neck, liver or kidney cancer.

The CDR3 DNA reads as TGTGCCAGCAGTGAAGCGCCGGGGGGTACCCAGTACTTC. It yields the protein CASSEAPGGTQYF. The J gene is TRBJ2-5, the V gene TRBV6-1, with 7 bases lining up with TRBD2. Germline V gives CDR1 MNHNS, CDR2 SASEGT. This CDR3 is 13 amino acids long. With 0 bases clipped from V and 8 bases from J, the junction kept 3 bases outside the gene matches.